Detailed here is one T cell receptor beta chain. Original processing methods: Quantification of nucleated cells was approximated via reference gene primer amplification. The table came from immunoSEQ multiplex PCR; TCRdb's copy has only in-frame clones and leaves some out. V and J calls and clone size are copied from that table; D and trimming were computed from the DNA. The repertoire holds 80,000 to 90,000 clones, approximately 80% seen once, with more than 2% in the top ten. Germline CDR1 is KGHSH and CDR2 is LQKENI. This CDR3 is built from 15 residues. Trimming shortened V by 5 bases and J by 0 bases, and 10 bases separated the two germline ends. The sample belongs to a study of blood T cell repertoires in COVID-19. Looking at the study overall: Acute-phase and convalescent COVID-19 samples originated in the United States, Italy and Spain. PBMCs, B-cell-depleted T cells, or T cells were the source of the cDNA or gDNA that made up the material.

The chain employs TRBV18 and TRBJ1-4; D is unresolved. The receptor comes from a woman between 65 and 79 years old with acute or convalescent COVID-19. The sample comprised peripheral blood. This CDR3 reads CASSWTEATNEKLFF. The DNA of the CDR3 is TGTGCCAGCTCATGGACGGAGGCAACTAATGAAAAACTGTTTTTT.